These 11 T cell receptor beta chains came from one sample sequenced in a study of type 1 and type 2 diabetes patients listed by TCRdb under 2016. Reads for this sample came from an Illumina MiSeq. For TCRbeta CDR3 amplification, the template was genomic DNA taken from the sorted T cell subsets. The TCRbeta CDR3 region was amplified by multiplex PCR using 30 forward and 13 reverse primers. Clones were called with MiXCR by TCRdb after fastp trimmed the public reads at Q25, and only in-frame beta chains were retained. Entries are consolidated by CDR3 protein sequence, retaining the most common genes and DNA. Across this sample there are fewer than 300,000 distinct CDR3 sequences, with roughly 44% seen only once. Of the sample, roughly 13% is held by the ten largest clones. The sample consisted of peripheral blood mononuclear cells (PBMCs). The receptors were sampled from a man younger than 30 with type 2 diabetes.

This clonotype was observed once. The chain has TRBV27 and TRBJ2-5; D not resolved. The CDR3 has 16 amino acids. The germline V gene has CDR1 MNHEY and CDR2 SMNVEV (reference sequence). V was clipped by 4 bases and J by 5 bases, with 20 bases between them. The CDR3 region has the DNA TGTGCCAGCAGTTGGTCCCATTTAGATTCACGGGAGACCCAGTACTTC. Protein sequence: CASSWSHLDSRETQYF.

V usage is TRBV6-2 or TRBV6-3 and J usage is TRBJ1-2; D is perhaps TRBD1 (5 bases). The CDR3 covers 13 residues. Trimming took 5 bases from V and 5 from J, leaving 12 bases between them. Germline V gene data show CDR1 as MNHEY and CDR2 as SVGEGT. The CDR3 nucleotides read TGTGCCAGCAGTACCCCCGGGGCATATGGCTACACCTTC. Its translation is CASSTPGAYGYTF.

This clonotype was counted only a few times. The rearrangement joins TRBV6-5 to TRBJ1-1; the D gene is possibly TRBD1 (5 bases). The germline gives CDR1 MNHEY, CDR2 SVGAGI. With 0 bases removed from V and 1 base from J, the gap between germline ends came to 12 bases. The CDR3 has 16 amino acids. The CDR3 DNA reads as TGTGCCAGCAGTTACTCGATAATCAGGGCGAACACTGAAGCTTTCTTT. This sequence encodes CASSYSIIRANTEAFF.

This chain joins TRBV3-1 and TRBJ1-2, with 7 bases aligning to TRBD1. This CDR3 region has 13 residues. V lost 6 bases, J lost 4 bases, and 5 bases stayed unmatched. Per the germline V gene, CDR1 is LGHDT and CDR2 is YNNKEL (reference sequence). CDR3 amino acids: CASRYRGGYGYTF. The CDR3 bases are TGTGCCAGCAGGTACAGGGGAGGCTATGGCTACACCTTC.

This clonotype turned up a few times. For the CDR3, the DNA is TGCAGTGCTCCTCCCTTCGGAGATGGCTACACCTTC. It specifies CSAPPFGDGYTF. This chain joins TRBV20-1 and TRBJ1-2; D remains ambiguous. V was cut by 5 bases and J by 6 bases, with 13 bases left in between. The CDR3 sequence is 12 residues long. Germline V gene data show CDR1 as DFQATT and CDR2 as SNEGSKA (reference sequence).

This clonotype was seen a few times. The chain carries TRBV28 and TRBJ2-5; D might be TRBD1 (6 bases). The CDR3 sequence is 15 residues long. V was shortened by 7 bases and J by 4 bases, with 19 bases between the two germline ends. In germline, CDR1 is MDHEN, CDR2 SYDVKM. The CDR3 sequence is CASTEGQGLGETQYF. Here the CDR3 DNA reads TGTGCCAGCACCGAAGGGCAGGGGTTGGGAGAGACCCAGTACTTC.

The chain couples TRBV2 to TRBJ1-2, with D hard to call. Deletions cut 6 bases from V and 5 bases from J, with 7 bases between. Germline CDR1 reads SNHLY; CDR2 reads FYNNEI. The CDR3 runs to 11 residues. CDR3 nucleotide sequence: TGTGCCAGCAGGTCCCAGTATGGCTACACCTTC. Translated, it gives CASRSQYGYTF. Full variable domain (remainder filled in from reference TRBV2 and TRBJ1-2): EPEVTQTPSHQVTQMGQEVILRCVPISNHLYFYWYRQILGQKVEFLVSFYNNEISEKSEIFDDQFSVERPDGSNFTLKIRSTKLEDSAMYFCASRSQYGYTFGSGTRLTVV.

V usage is TRBV19 and J usage is TRBJ2-1, with 11 bases aligning to TRBD1. The germline CDR1 and CDR2 sequences are LNHDA and SQIVND (reference sequence). V dropped 6 bases and J dropped 7; count of bases not matched to a gene: 8. The CDR3 consists of 15 residues. The CDR3, as DNA: TGTGCCAGTAGGGAGGGACAGGGGGTACGTAATGAGCAGTTCTTC. It yields the protein CASREGQGVRNEQFF.

The rearrangement uses TRBV6-1 and TRBJ2-1; 7 nucleotides align to TRBD1. The CDR3 has 14 amino acids. Germline lookup yields CDR1 MNHNS and CDR2 SASEGT. V was pared by 7 bases and J by 5 bases, with 8 bases of the junction left unmatched. This chain's CDR3 is CASIRPGGHNEQFF. DNA of the CDR3: TGTGCCAGCATAAGACCAGGGGGACACAATGAGCAGTTCTTC.

The chain carries TRBV28 and TRBJ2-1; TRBD2 agrees at 7 bases. The germline V gene has CDR1 MDHEN and CDR2 SYDVKM. Losses at the gene ends were 6 bases for V and 3 bases for J; bases not matched to a gene: 8. This CDR3 has 15 residues. CDR3 sequence reads: CASRGWPGGYNEQFF. Written as DNA, the CDR3 is TGTGCCAGCAGAGGATGGCCGGGGGGCTACAATGAGCAGTTCTTC.

On this clonotype: This could be a read error, since a much larger clone is one nucleotide away. This chain joins TRBV2 and TRBJ2-7; unclear D gene. V was clipped by 8 bases and J by 0 bases, with 14 bases between them. Germline V gene data show CDR1 as SNHLY and CDR2 as FYNNEI. This CDR3 is 14 amino acids long. CDR3 amino acids: CASGVDVASYEQYF. The CDR3 nucleotides are TGTGCCAGCGGGGTGGACGTAGCCTCCTACGAGCAGTACTTC.